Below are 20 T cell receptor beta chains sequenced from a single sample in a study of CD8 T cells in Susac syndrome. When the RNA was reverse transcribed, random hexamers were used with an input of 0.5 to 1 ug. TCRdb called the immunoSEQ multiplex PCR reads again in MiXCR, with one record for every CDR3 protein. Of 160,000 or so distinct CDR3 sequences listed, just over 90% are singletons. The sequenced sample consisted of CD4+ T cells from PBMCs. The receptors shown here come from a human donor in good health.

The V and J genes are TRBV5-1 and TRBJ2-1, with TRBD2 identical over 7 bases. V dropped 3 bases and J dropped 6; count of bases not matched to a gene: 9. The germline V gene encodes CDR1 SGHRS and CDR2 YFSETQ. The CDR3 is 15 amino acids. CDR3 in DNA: TGCGCCAGCAGCTCGCGGACTAGTGTCCGCAATGAGCAGTTCTTC. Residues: CASSSRTSVRNEQFF.

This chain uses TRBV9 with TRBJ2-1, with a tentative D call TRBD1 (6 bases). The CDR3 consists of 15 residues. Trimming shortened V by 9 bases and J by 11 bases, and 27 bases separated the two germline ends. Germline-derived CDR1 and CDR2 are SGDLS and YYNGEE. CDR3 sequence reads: CATPPLGQPLSQQFF. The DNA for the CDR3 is TGTGCCACCCCCCCCCTAGGACAGCCCCTTAGCCAGCAGTTCTTC.

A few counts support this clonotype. The CDR3 sequence: CASSLAPENYGYTF. The CDR3 nucleotides are TGTGCCAGCAGCTTAGCGCCAGAGAACTATGGCTACACCTTC. The chain carries TRBV7-2 and TRBJ1-2; unclear D gene. The CDR3 extends over 14 amino acids. CDR1 and CDR2 from the germline V gene are SGHTA and FQGNSA. V was pared by 0 bases and J by 2 bases, with 7 bases between. Full variable domain (missing parts from reference TRBV7-2 and TRBJ1-2): GAGVSQSPSNKVTEKGKDVELRCDPISGHTALYWYRQSLGQGLEFLIYFQGNSAPDKSGLPSDRFSAERTGGSVSTLTIQRTQQEDSAVYLCASSLAPENYGYTFGSGTRLTVV.

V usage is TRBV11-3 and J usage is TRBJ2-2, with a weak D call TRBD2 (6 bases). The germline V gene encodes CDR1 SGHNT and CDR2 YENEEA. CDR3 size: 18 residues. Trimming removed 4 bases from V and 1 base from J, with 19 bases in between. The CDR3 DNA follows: TGTGCCAGCAGCTCGTCCCCCGGGCGGGGAGAGAACACCGGGGAGCTGTTTTTT. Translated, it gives CASSSSPGRGENTGELFF. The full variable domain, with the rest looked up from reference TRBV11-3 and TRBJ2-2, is EAGVVQSPRYKIIEKKQPVAFWCNPISGHNTLYWYLQNLGQGPELLIRYENEEAVDDSQLPKDRFSAERLKGVDSTLKIQPAELGDSAVYLCASSSSPGRGENTGELFFGEGSRLTVL.

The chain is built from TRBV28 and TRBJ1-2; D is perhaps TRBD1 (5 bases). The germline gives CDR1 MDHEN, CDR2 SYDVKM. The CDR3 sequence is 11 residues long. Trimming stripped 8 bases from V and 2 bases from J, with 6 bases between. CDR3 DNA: TGTGCCAGCGACAGCAACTATGGCTACACCTTC. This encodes CASDSNYGYTF.

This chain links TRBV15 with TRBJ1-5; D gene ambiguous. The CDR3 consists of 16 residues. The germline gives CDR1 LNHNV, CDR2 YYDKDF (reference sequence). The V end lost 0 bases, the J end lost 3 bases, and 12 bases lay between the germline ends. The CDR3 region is CATSRDIGIHNQPQHF. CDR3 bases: TGTGCCACCAGCAGAGACATTGGGATTCACAATCAGCCCCAGCATTTT.

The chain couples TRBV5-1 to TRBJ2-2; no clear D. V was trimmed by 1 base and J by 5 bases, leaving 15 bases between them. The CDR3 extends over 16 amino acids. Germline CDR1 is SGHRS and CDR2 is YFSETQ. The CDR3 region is CASSLSGYPATGELFF. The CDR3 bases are TGCGCCAGCAGCTTGAGTGGCTACCCAGCTACCGGGGAGCTGTTTTTT.

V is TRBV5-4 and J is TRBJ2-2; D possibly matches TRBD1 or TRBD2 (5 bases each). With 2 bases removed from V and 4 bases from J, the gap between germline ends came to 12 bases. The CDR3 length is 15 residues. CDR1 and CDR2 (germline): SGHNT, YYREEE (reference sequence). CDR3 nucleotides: TGTGCCAGCAGCTTTCCTGGGGGTGGCACCGGGGAGCTGTTTTTT. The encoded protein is CASSFPGGGTGELFF.

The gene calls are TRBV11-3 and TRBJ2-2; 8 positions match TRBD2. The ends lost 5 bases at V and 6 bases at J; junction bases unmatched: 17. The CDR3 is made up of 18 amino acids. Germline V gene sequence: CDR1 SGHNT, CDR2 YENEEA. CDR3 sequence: CASSAPTWAGGRAGELFF. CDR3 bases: TGTGCCAGCAGCGCCCCGACATGGGCGGGGGGAAGAGCCGGGGAGCTGTTTTTT.

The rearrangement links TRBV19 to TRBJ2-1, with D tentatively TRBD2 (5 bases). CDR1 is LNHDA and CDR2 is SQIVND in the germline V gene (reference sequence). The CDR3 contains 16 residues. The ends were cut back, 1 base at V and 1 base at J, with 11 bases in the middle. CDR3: CASSIGDAGSYNEQFF. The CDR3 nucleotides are TGTGCCAGTAGTATAGGGGATGCGGGTTCCTACAATGAGCAGTTCTTC.

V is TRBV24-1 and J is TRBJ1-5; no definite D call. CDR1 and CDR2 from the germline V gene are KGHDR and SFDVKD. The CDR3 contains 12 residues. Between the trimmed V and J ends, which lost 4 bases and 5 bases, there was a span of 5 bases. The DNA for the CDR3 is TGTGCCACCAGTGACCCTGATCAGCCCCAGCATTTT. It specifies CATSDPDQPQHF.

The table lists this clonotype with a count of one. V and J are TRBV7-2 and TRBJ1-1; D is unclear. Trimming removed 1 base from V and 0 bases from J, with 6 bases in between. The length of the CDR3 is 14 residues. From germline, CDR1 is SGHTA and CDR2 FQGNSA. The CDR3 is CASSLGHLNTEAFF. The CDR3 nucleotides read TGTGCCAGCAGCTTAGGACACCTGAACACTGAAGCTTTCTTT. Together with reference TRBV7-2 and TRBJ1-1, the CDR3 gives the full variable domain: GAGVSQSPSNKVTEKGKDVELRCDPISGHTALYWYRQSLGQGLEFLIYFQGNSAPDKSGLPSDRFSAERTGGSVSTLTIQRTQQEDSAVYLCASSLGHLNTEAFFGQGTRLTVV.

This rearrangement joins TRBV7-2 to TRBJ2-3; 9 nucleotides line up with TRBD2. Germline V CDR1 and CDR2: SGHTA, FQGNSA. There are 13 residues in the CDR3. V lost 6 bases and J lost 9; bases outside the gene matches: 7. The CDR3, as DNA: TGTGCCAGCAGTGGGGGGACTAGCCTCACGCAGTATTTT. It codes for CASSGGTSLTQYF.

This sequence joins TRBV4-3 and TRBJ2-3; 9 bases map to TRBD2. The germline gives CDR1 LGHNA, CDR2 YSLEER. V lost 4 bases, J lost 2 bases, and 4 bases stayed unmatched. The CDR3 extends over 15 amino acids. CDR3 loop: CASSLSGGPTDTQYF. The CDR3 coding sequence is TGCGCCAGCAGCCTTAGCGGGGGACCCACAGATACGCAGTATTTT.

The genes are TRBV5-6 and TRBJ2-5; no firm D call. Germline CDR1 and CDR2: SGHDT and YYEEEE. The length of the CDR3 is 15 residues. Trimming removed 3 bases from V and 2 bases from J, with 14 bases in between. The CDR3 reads CASSYRWALQETQYF. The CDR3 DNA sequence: TGTGCCAGCAGCTACCGGTGGGCTTTACAAGAGACCCAGTACTTC.

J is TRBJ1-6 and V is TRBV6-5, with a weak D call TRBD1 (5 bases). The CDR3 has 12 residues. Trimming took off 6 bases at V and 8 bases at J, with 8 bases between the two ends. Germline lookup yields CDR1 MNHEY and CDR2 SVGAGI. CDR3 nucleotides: TGTGCCAGCAGCCGGGACGATTCACCCCTCCACTTT. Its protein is CASSRDDSPLHF.

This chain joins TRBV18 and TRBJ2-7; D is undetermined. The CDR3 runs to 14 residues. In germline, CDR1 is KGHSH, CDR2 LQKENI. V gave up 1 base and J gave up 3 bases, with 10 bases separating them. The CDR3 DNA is TGTGCCAGCTCACCACGGGCAGTACTCTACGAGCAGTACTTC. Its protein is CASSPRAVLYEQYF.

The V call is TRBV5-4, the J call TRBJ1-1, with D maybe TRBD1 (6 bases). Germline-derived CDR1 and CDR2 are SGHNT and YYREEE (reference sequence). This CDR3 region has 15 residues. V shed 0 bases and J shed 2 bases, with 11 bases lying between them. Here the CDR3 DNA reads TGTGCCAGCAGCTTGGGCGGCAGGGGAAACACTGAAGCTTTCTTT. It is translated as CASSLGGRGNTEAFF.

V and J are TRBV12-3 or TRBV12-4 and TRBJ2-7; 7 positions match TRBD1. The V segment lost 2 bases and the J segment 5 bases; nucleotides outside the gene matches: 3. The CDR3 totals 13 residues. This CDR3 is CASSLRDRNEQYF. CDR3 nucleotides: TGTGCCAGCAGTTTAAGGGACAGAAACGAGCAGTACTTC.

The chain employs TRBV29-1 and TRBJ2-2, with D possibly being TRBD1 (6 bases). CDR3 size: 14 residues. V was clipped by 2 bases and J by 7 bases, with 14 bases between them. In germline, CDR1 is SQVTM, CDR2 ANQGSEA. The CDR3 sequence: CSVERVLGGGELFF. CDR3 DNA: TGCAGCGTTGAAAGGGTGTTAGGGGGCGGGGAGCTGTTTTTT.